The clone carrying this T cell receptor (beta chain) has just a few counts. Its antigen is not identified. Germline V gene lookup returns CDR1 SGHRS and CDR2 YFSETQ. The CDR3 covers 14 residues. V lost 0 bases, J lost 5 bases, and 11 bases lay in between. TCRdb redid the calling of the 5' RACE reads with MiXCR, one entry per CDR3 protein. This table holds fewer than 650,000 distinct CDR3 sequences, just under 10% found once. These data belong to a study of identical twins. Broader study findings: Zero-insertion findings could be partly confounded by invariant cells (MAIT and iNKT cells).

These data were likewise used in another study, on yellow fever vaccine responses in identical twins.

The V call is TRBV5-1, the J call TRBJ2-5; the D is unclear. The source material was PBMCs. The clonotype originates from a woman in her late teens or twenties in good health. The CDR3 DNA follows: TGCGCCAGCAGCTTGGCCGGGCAGGTGGAGACCCAGTACTTC. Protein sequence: CASSLAGQVETQYF.